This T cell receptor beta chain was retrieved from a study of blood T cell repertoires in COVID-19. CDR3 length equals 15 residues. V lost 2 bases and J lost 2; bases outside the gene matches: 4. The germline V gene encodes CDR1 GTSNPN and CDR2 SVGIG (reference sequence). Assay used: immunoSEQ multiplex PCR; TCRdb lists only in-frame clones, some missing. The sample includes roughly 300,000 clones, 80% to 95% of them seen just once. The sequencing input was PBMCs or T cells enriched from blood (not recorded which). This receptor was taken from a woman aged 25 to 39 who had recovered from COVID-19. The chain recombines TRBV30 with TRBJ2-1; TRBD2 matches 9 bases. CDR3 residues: CAWSTSGRTYNEQFF. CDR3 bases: TGTGCCTGGAGTACCAGCGGGAGGACCTACAATGAGCAGTTCTTC. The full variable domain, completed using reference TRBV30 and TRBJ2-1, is SQTIHQWPATLVQPVGSPLSLECTVEGTSNPNLYWYRQAAGRGLQLLFYSVGIGQISSEVPQNLSASRPQDRQFILSSKKLLLSDSGFYLCAWSTSGRTYNEQFFGPGTRLTVL.